The rows below give T cell receptor beta chains drawn from one sample of a study of blood T cell repertoires in COVID-19. The assay was immunoSEQ multiplex PCR, and TCRdb's table has in-frame clones only and misses some. Of 55,000 to 90,000 clones listed, about 88% are singletons. The sample was peripheral blood. The receptors derive from a human donor in a cohort sampled during active COVID-19. Each CDR3 is given with its conserved first and last residue. The order of the fields is CDR3 DNA, CDR3 protein, J gene, D gene, clone size, V gene, CDR3 length. A D gene is named only where the DNA matches it firmly. Clone size is given for some rows only: seen once, a few or many times, or a class if the clone is expanded.

TGTGCCAGCAACCCCATACAGGGGGCGAACACTGAAGCTTTCTTT,CASNPIQGANTEAFF,TRBJ1-1,TRBD1,NA,TRBV2,15
TGTGCCAGCAGCCACGGTCGAGCGGGAGGTGTTGAGCAGTTCTTC,CASSHGRAGGVEQFF,TRBJ2-1,TRBD2,NA,TRBV3-1/TRBV3-2,15
TGTGCCAGCAGCTCATTCGACAGGGACGGGGAGCTGTTTTTT,CASSSFDRDGELFF,TRBJ2-2,TRBD1,NA,TRBV5-4,14
TGCGCCAGCAGCTCGGGACTAGCGGACCAATTGGTGTCCTACAATGAGCAGTTCTTC,CASSSGLADQLVSYNEQFF,TRBJ2-1,TRBD2,NA,TRBV5-1,19
TGTGCCAGCAGTTACTGGGGAGGAGAGCAGTACTTC,CASSYWGGEQYF,TRBJ2-7,NA,NA,TRBV6-2/TRBV6-3,12
TGTGCCAGCAGGCGGCTTGCCATCGGGAGGATCGATGAGCAGTTCTTC,CASRRLAIGRIDEQFF,TRBJ2-1,TRBD2,once,TRBV28,16
TGTGCCTGGGCCTTAGGGACAGGGGCCAAAAACATTCAGTACTTC,CAWALGTGAKNIQYF,TRBJ2-4,TRBD1,NA,TRBV30,15
TGTGCCAGCAGAGACAGGTGGATAGGTTCACCCCTCCACTTT,CASRDRWIGSPLHF,TRBJ1-6,NA,NA,TRBV6-5,14
TGTGCCAGCAGCCCGCTGAGACAAGCCTCTGGGGCCAACGTCCTGACTTTC,CASSPLRQASGANVLTF,TRBJ2-6,NA,NA,TRBV9,17
TGTGCCAGCAGCGTTACGACTAGCGGCCAAGAGACCCAGTACTTC,CASSVTTSGQETQYF,TRBJ2-5,TRBD2,few,TRBV9,15
TGTGCCAGCAGCTCGACAGGGGTCAATGAGCAGTTCTTC,CASSSTGVNEQFF,TRBJ2-1,TRBD1,once,TRBV7-9,13
TGTGCCAGCAGCCTACCCGAACTAGCGGGATCCTGGAACACCGGGGAGCTGTTTTTT,CASSLPELAGSWNTGELFF,TRBJ2-2,TRBD2,NA,TRBV4-2,19
TGTGCCAGCAGCGTAGCTAGCGGCGAAGATACGCAGTATTTT,CASSVASGEDTQYF,TRBJ2-3,TRBD2,once,TRBV9,14
TGTGCCAGCAGTGGTCACCGACAGGGGAGGGAGCAGTACTTC,CASSGHRQGREQYF,TRBJ2-7,TRBD1,NA,TRBV6-4,14
TGTGCCATCAGTAGACAGGGCGAGAACACTGAAGCTTTCTTT,CAISRQGENTEAFF,TRBJ1-1,TRBD1,NA,TRBV10-3,14
TGTGCCAGCAGGGACACCAGCTCCTACGAGCAGTACTTC,CASRDTSSYEQYF,TRBJ2-7,NA,NA,TRBV28,13
TGTGCCAGCAGCGGGGAAGCGCAAGAGACCCAGTACTTC,CASSGEAQETQYF,TRBJ2-5,NA,NA,TRBV2,13
TGTGCCAGCAACGACAGGGGCGGAGGCTACACCTTC,CASNDRGGGYTF,TRBJ1-2,TRBD1,NA,TRBV6-5,12
TGCGCCAGCAGCTGGGGCACACCAGCGGGAAGCACAGATACGCAGTATTTT,CASSWGTPAGSTDTQYF,TRBJ2-3,TRBD2,NA,TRBV5-1,17
TGTGCCAGCAGTTACGAGGGATCAGTAATCAATGAGCAGTTCTTC,CASSYEGSVINEQFF,TRBJ2-1,NA,NA,TRBV6-5,15
TGTGCCAGCAGCCTAACAGGGGGCGGATGGACTGAAGCTTTCTTT,CASSLTGGGWTEAFF,TRBJ1-1,TRBD1,once,TRBV5-5,15
TGTGCCAGCAGTTACGGACCGGGAGGGCCCAACAATGAGCAGTTCTTC,CASSYGPGGPNNEQFF,TRBJ2-1,TRBD2,NA,TRBV6-8,16
TGTGCCAGCAGCTTGGCAAATTCGGAGAGCGGCTACACCTTC,CASSLANSESGYTF,TRBJ1-2,NA,NA,TRBV7-9,14
TGTGCCAGCAGTTCCCAGGGAGGGCACTACGAGCAGTACTTC,CASSSQGGHYEQYF,TRBJ2-7,TRBD2,NA,TRBV6-2/TRBV6-3,14
TGTGCCAGCAGCTTAGTCTCTGTCCCTAGCTCCTACAATGAGCAGTTCTTC,CASSLVSVPSSYNEQFF,TRBJ2-1,NA,NA,TRBV11-3,17
TGTGCTAGTGGTTTGGTAAGAAACAGGGGGCGGGTTGAAGCTTTCTTT,CASGLVRNRGRVEAFF,TRBJ1-1,TRBD1,NA,TRBV12-5,16
TGTGCCAGCAGCTCAGGATGGAATGAGCAGTTCTTC,CASSSGWNEQFF,TRBJ2-1,NA,NA,TRBV5-4,12
TGTGCCAGCAGTCGCCTAGCGTCCGAGCAGTACTTC,CASSRLASEQYF,TRBJ2-7,NA,NA,TRBV6-5,12
TGCGCCAGCAGCTCTCTGACTACCGGTGGCAAAAACATTCAGTACTTC,CASSSLTTGGKNIQYF,TRBJ2-4,NA,NA,TRBV5-1,16
TGTGCCAGTAGCCTACAGGGGACGACATCTGGAAACACCATATATTTT,CASSLQGTTSGNTIYF,TRBJ1-3,TRBD1,NA,TRBV19,16
TGCGCCAGCAGCTTCTCGGCAATGGAGACAGATACGCAGTATTTT,CASSFSAMETDTQYF,TRBJ2-3,NA,NA,TRBV5-1,15
TGTGCCAGCAGCTCCCAAAGGGGACTGAAGCCCCAGCATTTT,CASSSQRGLKPQHF,TRBJ1-5,NA,NA,TRBV6-6,14
TGTGCCAGCAGGGCCTTGGGAGGTAACTCCTACGAGCAGTACTTC,CASRALGGNSYEQYF,TRBJ2-7,NA,NA,TRBV28,15
TGTGCCAGCAGTTTTTCCGCGGGTGGACAGCAGTTCTTC,CASSFSAGGQQFF,TRBJ2-1,NA,once,TRBV5-6,13
TGCGCCAGCAGCCGCACAAACAGGGATCCCGCAAACATTCAGTACTTC,CASSRTNRDPANIQYF,TRBJ2-4,NA,NA,TRBV4-1,16
TGTGCCAGCACTCTAACCGGGACAGGGTCTCAGCCCCAGCATTTT,CASTLTGTGSQPQHF,TRBJ1-5,TRBD1,once,TRBV2,15
TGTGCCAGTAGGAACAGGGGGGTTAACACCGGGGAGCTGTTTTTT,CASRNRGVNTGELFF,TRBJ2-2,TRBD1,NA,TRBV19,15
TGTGCCAGCAGTAATGGACAGGACCACACCGGGGAGCTGTTTTTT,CASSNGQDHTGELFF,TRBJ2-2,TRBD1,once,TRBV6-2/TRBV6-3,15
TGTGCCAGCAGCGTAGGAGTAGAGACAGATACGCAGTATTTT,CASSVGVETDTQYF,TRBJ2-3,NA,NA,TRBV9,14
TGCGCCAGCAGCCAAGGGGGAGGGAGGAACACCATATATTTT,CASSQGGGRNTIYF,TRBJ1-3,NA,few,TRBV4-1,14
TGTGCCAGCAGTGACACAGGGGAGGAGCAGTTCTTC,CASSDTGEEQFF,TRBJ2-1,TRBD1,NA,TRBV6-1,12